This TCR beta chain was sequenced in a study of blood T cell repertoires in COVID-19. Study context: The United States, Italy and Spain provided the acute and convalescent COVID-19 samples. Sources were T cells, B-cell-depleted T cells, or PBMCs; the material itself was cDNA or gDNA.

Original analysis: By means of reference gene primer amplification, nucleated cell counts were estimated. Produced via immunoSEQ multiplex PCR; TCRdb's table is partial and in-frame only. The D gene and trimming were derived from the DNA, and the V and J assignments and clone size from that table. The top ten clones hold roughly 5.5% of a sample with approximately 130,000 clones, around four fifths of them seen once. The trim removed 1 base at V and 2 bases at J, leaving 7 bases unmatched. This CDR3 contains 16 residues. Germline CDR1 is SGHAT and CDR2 is FQDESV (reference sequence). The source of this sequence is an elderly man with active or convalescent COVID-19. Sample: peripheral blood. The chain combines TRBV11-1 with TRBJ2-5; 7 bases line up with TRBD2. The DNA of the CDR3 is TGTGCCAGCAGCTTAGATCCAGCGGGGAGGCAAGAGACCCAGTACTTC. Translating gives CASSLDPAGRQETQYF. The full variable domain, with the rest looked up from reference TRBV11-1 and TRBJ2-5, is EAEVAQSPRYKITEKSQAVAFWCDPISGHATLYWYRQILGQGPELLVQFQDESVVDDSQLPKDRFSAERLKGVDSTLKIQPAELGDSAMYLCASSLDPAGRQETQYFGPGTRLLVL.